These 9 T cell receptor delta chains were all obtained from the same sample, sequenced in a study of gamma delta lymphoproliferative disorders and STAT genes. Genomic DNA from isolated PBMCs served as the sequencing template. TCRdb re-called the multiplex PCR reads via CATT. The sample has about 1,900 delta-chain clones; 2.5% to 3% are singletons. The sample comprised blood. These receptors all stem from a human donor in good health.

For this clone: This likely reflects a read error, since a far larger clone is one base away. The chain carries TRDV1 and TRDJ1; 9 bases match TRDD3. The CDR3 has 23 residues. Germline V gives CDR1 TSWWSYY, CDR2 QGS. V shed 0 bases and J 4 bases; nucleotides not matched to a gene: 27. The CDR3: CALGELVPDGVLLRGILDDKLIF. CDR3 bases: TGTGCTCTTGGGGAACTAGTCCCCGACGGTGTTCTCCTTCGGGGGATACTTGACGATAAACTCATCTTT.

As to this clone: TCRdb shows a much larger clone's protein in place of this DNA's translation, and the two differ at residue 8, likely through a read error; the protein shown is translated from the DNA. The chain couples TRDV1 to TRDJ1, with D uncertain. Germline values: CDR1 TSWWSYY, CDR2 QGS. This CDR3 contains 15 residues. Between the trimmed V and J ends, which lost 1 base and 8 bases, there was a span of 17 bases. CDR3 nucleotide sequence: TGTGCTCTTGGGGAACCTAAGGCCGGAGGTCTGAAACTCATCTTT. This encodes CALGEPKAGGLKLIF.

By its share, this clone is large. Other DNA sequences in the sample encode the same CDR3. This chain connects TRDV2 to TRDJ1; TRDD3 agrees at 9 bases. Germline V gene sequence: CDR1 GEAIGNYY, CDR2 EKD. This CDR3 is 17 amino acids long. The V gene end was trimmed by 2 bases and the J gene end by 0 bases; junction bases not matched to a gene: 9. CDR3 protein: CACDIMGGIPYTDKLIF. DNA of the CDR3: TGTGCCTGTGACATCATGGGGGGGATACCGTACACCGATAAACTCATCTTT.

Only a few counts were recorded for this clone. A far larger clone is one base from this, pointing to a likely read error. The sample has other DNA sequences that encode this CDR3 too. The CDR3: CALGDSPPDWGIRHRLIF. DNA of the CDR3: TGTGCTCTTGGGGACTCTCCTCCCGACTGGGGGATACGCCACCGGCTCATCTTT. The chain couples TRDV1 to TRDJ1; 13 bases align to TRDD3. Germline values: CDR1 TSWWSYY, CDR2 QGS. V shed 3 bases and J 11 bases; nucleotides not matched to a gene: 18. The CDR3 runs 18 residues.

The table lists this clone with a few counts. Translating this DNA gives a protein that differs at residue 4 from the TCRdb one, which belongs to a much larger clone; a read error is likely, and the protein shown is this translation. The V gene is TRDV2, the J gene TRDJ1; 7 bases are a match to TRDD3. The J segment lost 2 bases and the V segment lost 6 bases, leaving 11 bases of the junction unmatched. The CDR3 sequence is 15 residues long. Germline V gives CDR1 GEAIGNYY, CDR2 EKD. The CDR3 DNA reads as TGTGCCTGTAAAACCTACCAACTGGGGACCGATAAACTCATCTTT. Amino acid sequence: CACKTYQLGTDKLIF.

The table lists this clone with a few counts. Translating this DNA gives a protein that differs at residue 3 from the TCRdb one, which belongs to a much larger clone; a read error is likely, and the protein shown is this translation. The J gene is TRDJ1, the V gene TRDV1, with 11 bases that match TRDD3. The germline V gene encodes CDR1 TSWWSYY and CDR2 QGS. This CDR3 region has 22 residues. Written as DNA, the CDR3 is TGTGCTTTTGGGACCCCCTACCGAGGTATACTGGGGGATAGGCCTCCTGGCGATAAACTCATCTTT. Encoded protein: CAFGTPYRGILGDRPPGDKLIF.

A remark on this clone: The TCRdb record carries a much larger clone's protein, which differs from this DNA's translation at residue 11; a read error is the likely cause, and the protein listed here is the DNA translation. The chain joins TRDV1 to TRDJ1; 11 bases are a match to TRDD3. Germline V lookup: CDR1 TSWWSYY, CDR2 QGS. This CDR3 contains 15 residues. V shed 3 bases and J 7 bases; nucleotides not matched to a gene: 7. Here the CDR3 reads CALGDLGDTLGKLIF. The CDR3, as DNA: TGTGCTCTTGGGGACTTGGGGGATACGCTTGGTAAACTCATCTTT.

On this clone itself: This DNA translates differently at residue 3 from the TCRdb protein, which is that of a much larger clone; a read error is likely, and the protein shown is the DNA's own translation. The chain combines TRDV2 with TRDJ1; D call uncertain. The germline V gene encodes CDR1 GEAIGNYY and CDR2 EKD. This CDR3 region has 14 residues. The CDR3 coding sequence is TGTGCCGGTGACGAAAAACTCTCCACCGATAAACTCATCTTT. It specifies CAGDEKLSTDKLIF.

As concerns this clone: A far larger clone is only one base removed, so a read error is likely. The same CDR3 can be traced to other DNA sequences in this sample. The V call is TRAV38-2/DV8, the J call TRDJ1; 9 nucleotides align to TRDD3. The length of the CDR3 is 18 residues. Germline CDR1 reads TSESDYY; CDR2 reads QEAYKQQN. This CDR3 reads CAYQGDTLFPPYTDKLIF. The CDR3 region has the DNA TGTGCTTATCAGGGGGATACATTGTTCCCTCCTTACACCGACAAACTCATCTTT.